What follows is one T cell receptor (beta chain) and its context. This sample is drawn from a study of technical replicates of blood from a few donors. Profiling relied on immunoSEQ multiplex PCR, and the TCRdb table lists in-frame clones only, not all of them. The sample shows just over 95,000 clones, about 95% of them seen only once. The sample was T cells isolated from PBMCs. The sequence was collected from a human donor in good health.

For the CDR3, the DNA is TGTGCCAGCAGCTTAAGGGACTTACACAATGAGCAGTTCTTC. Amino acid sequence: CASSLRDLHNEQFF. The chain links TRBV11-2 to TRBJ2-1; D perhaps matches TRBD2 (6 bases). Deletions cut 2 bases from V and 5 bases from J, with 10 bases between. This CDR3 contains 14 residues. Germline V gives CDR1 SGHAT, CDR2 FQNNGV.